The 29 T cell receptor beta chains below were found in one sample sequenced in a study of T-cell reconstitution after alpha-beta-depleted transplantation in children. Unique molecular identifiers were incorporated when the TCRbeta library was constructed. MiXCR, applied by TCRdb to the PCR reads, yields one record per CDR3 protein. The sample includes about 230,000 distinct CDR3 sequences, around 9.6% seen only once; the top ten take about 6.2%. Sample: PBMCs from the stem cell graft donor, taken from the stem cell graft. These receptors were taken from a human donor who donated a stem cell graft to a child with acute lymphoblastic leukemia.

This clonotype appeared a few times. V and J are TRBV7-2 and TRBJ2-7, with TRBD2 as a possible D gene (5 bases). The V end was cut by 5 bases, the J end by 7 bases, with 12 bases between. Germline CDR1 and CDR2: SGHTA and FQGNSA. The CDR3 is 12 amino acids. The CDR3: CASSHLSGEQYF. As DNA, the CDR3 is TGTGCCAGCAGCCATCTGTCGGGGGAGCAGTACTTC. Full variable domain (outside the CDR3, taken from reference TRBV7-2 and TRBJ2-7): GAGVSQSPSNKVTEKGKDVELRCDPISGHTALYWYRQSLGQGLEFLIYFQGNSAPDKSGLPSDRFSAERTGGSVSTLTIQRTQQEDSAVYLCASSHLSGEQYFGPGTRLTVT.

V gene TRBV7-9 combines with J gene TRBJ2-5; D not certain. CDR1 is SEHNR and CDR2 is FQNEAQ in the germline V gene (reference sequence). The CDR3 is made up of 14 amino acids. V lost 3 bases to trimming and J lost 2 bases, with 10 bases between them. The CDR3 DNA sequence: TGTGCCAGCAGCTTGTTTGGCGGACAAGAGACCCAGTACTTC. The encoded protein is CASSLFGGQETQYF.

This clonotype was recorded only once. The chain carries TRBV7-2 and TRBJ2-2; D is possibly TRBD2 (6 bases). The V end was cut by 7 bases, the J end by 3 bases, with 12 bases between. The germline CDR1 and CDR2 sequences are SGHTA and FQGNSA. The CDR3 is 14 residues long. The CDR3 DNA sequence: TGTGCCAGCACTGCTCGGGGGTACACCGGGGAGCTGTTTTTT. It encodes CASTARGYTGELFF.

The chain carries TRBV2 and TRBJ2-3; D not resolved. The CDR3 consists of 16 residues. Trimming left V 1 base short and J 2 bases short, with 13 bases between. Germline V gene data show CDR1 as SNHLY and CDR2 as FYNNEI. CDR3 amino acids: CASSEGARKVTDTQYF. In DNA, the CDR3 is TGTGCCAGCAGTGAAGGGGCGCGGAAAGTCACAGATACGCAGTATTTT.

The J gene is TRBJ2-2, the V gene TRBV7-2; D remains ambiguous. The V gene's germline CDR1 is SGHTA and CDR2 FQGNSA. V was pared by 0 bases and J by 7 bases, with 9 bases between. The CDR3 sequence is 14 residues long. The CDR3 sequence is CASSLARKFGELFF. CDR3 sequence (DNA): TGTGCCAGCAGCTTAGCGCGGAAGTTCGGGGAGCTGTTTTTT. The full variable domain, its missing parts supplied by reference TRBV7-2 and TRBJ2-2, is GAGVSQSPSNKVTEKGKDVELRCDPISGHTALYWYRQSLGQGLEFLIYFQGNSAPDKSGLPSDRFSAERTGGSVSTLTIQRTQQEDSAVYLCASSLARKFGELFFGEGSRLTVL.

V gene TRBV7-2 combines with J gene TRBJ2-2; D tentatively reads TRBD1 or TRBD2 (5 bases each). The CDR3 is 15 residues long. CDR1 and CDR2 (germline): SGHTA, FQGNSA. V lost 2 bases, J lost 4 bases, and 11 bases lay in between. Written as DNA, the CDR3 is TGTGCCAGCAGCTTAAACCCCGGGGCCACCGGGGAGCTGTTTTTT. Protein sequence: CASSLNPGATGELFF.

This clonotype was found a few times. This chain links TRBV5-1 with TRBJ1-1; D not resolved. This CDR3 is 16 amino acids long. Looked up from germline, CDR1 is SGHRS and CDR2 is YFSETQ. V dropped 1 base and J dropped 0 bases, with 13 bases sitting between them. For the CDR3, the DNA is TGCGCCAGCAGCTTGTGGGCAGTACTCATGAACACTGAAGCTTTCTTT. This translates into CASSLWAVLMNTEAFF.

This clonotype was detected many times. The genes are TRBV4-3 and TRBJ2-1; tentatively, D is TRBD1 (6 bases). The CDR3 covers 14 residues. Trimming removed 2 bases from V and 5 bases from J, with 10 bases in between. The V gene's germline CDR1 is LGHNA and CDR2 YSLEER. The CDR3 sequence: CASSQTDSHNEQFF. DNA for the CDR3: TGCGCCAGCAGCCAAACGGACAGCCACAATGAGCAGTTCTTC.

This clonotype has at least ten counts. The CDR3 region is CSASKGFSEAFF. The CDR3 region has the DNA TGCAGTGCGTCCAAAGGGTTCTCTGAAGCTTTCTTT. The rearrangement uses TRBV20-1 and TRBJ1-1; D unresolved. The CDR3 loop spans 12 amino acids. The germline V and J ends were trimmed by 6 bases and 6 bases, with 14 bases remaining between them. Germline V gene data show CDR1 as DFQATT and CDR2 as SNEGSKA (reference sequence).

The V and J genes are TRBV2 and TRBJ2-1; 8 bases line up with TRBD2. With V trimmed by 1 base and J by 7 bases, 18 bases remained unmatched. Looked up from germline, CDR1 is SNHLY and CDR2 is FYNNEI. This CDR3 contains 19 residues. CDR3 in amino acids: CASSEGGSVFGGGNNEQFF. The CDR3 DNA is TGTGCCAGCAGTGAAGGGGGGTCGGTTTTTGGCGGGGGGAATAATGAGCAGTTCTTC.

Ten or more counts support this clonotype. The chain couples TRBV4-3 to TRBJ2-3; unclear D gene. The CDR3 has 15 amino acids. Trimming left V 0 bases short and J 1 base short, with 8 bases between. The V gene's germline CDR1 is LGHNA and CDR2 YSLEER. The CDR3 is CASSQDGPGTDTQYF. As DNA, the CDR3 is TGCGCCAGCAGCCAAGATGGCCCCGGCACAGATACGCAGTATTTT.

This clonotype showed up just a few times. J is TRBJ2-2 and V is TRBV5-1; D not certain. Germline V gives CDR1 SGHRS, CDR2 YFSETQ. The CDR3 contains 16 residues. The ends were cut back, 7 bases at V and 1 base at J, with 17 bases in the middle. The CDR3 loop is CASQMVVGGNTGELFF. The CDR3 bases are TGCGCCAGCCAAATGGTCGTGGGCGGGAACACCGGGGAGCTGTTTTTT.

This clonotype has ten or more counts. This chain uses TRBV20-1 with TRBJ2-1; 8 nucleotides match TRBD2. CDR3 length equals 14 residues. Germline loops: CDR1 DFQATT, CDR2 SNEGSKA (reference sequence). In nucleotides, the CDR3 is TGCAGCGCCCTCGTTGGCGGGGGGTACAATGAGCAGTTCTTC. Encoded protein: CSALVGGGYNEQFF.

This clonotype was observed a few times. This rearrangement joins TRBV10-3 to TRBJ2-5; TRBD1 matches 9 bases. This CDR3 region has 15 residues. CDR1 is ENHRY and CDR2 is SYGVKD in the germline V gene. J lost 4 bases, V lost 10 bases, and 13 bases had no gene match. The CDR3 DNA reads TGTGCCACCCAAACAGGGACAGGGACCCGAGAGACCCAGTACTTC. Translation gives CATQTGTGTRETQYF.

In this sample, this clonotype turned up many times. J is TRBJ2-2 and V is TRBV10-3, with 10 bases matching TRBD1. This CDR3 region has 14 residues. CDR1 is ENHRY, CDR2 SYGVKD, per germline. Trimming took 10 bases from V and 4 from J; bases not matched to a gene: 6. CDR3 nucleotide sequence: TGTGCCACAAGGGACAGGGGAGCCACCGGGGAGCTGTTTTTT. This translates into CATRDRGATGELFF.

Only a few counts were recorded for this clonotype. The chain links TRBV27 to TRBJ1-1; D uncertain. Per the germline V gene, CDR1 is MNHEY and CDR2 is SMNVEV (reference sequence). This CDR3 contains 13 residues. Trimming cost V 6 bases and J 6 bases, with 14 bases left between them. The CDR3 sequence is CASSPPGWSEAFF. The CDR3 nucleotides are TGTGCCAGCAGCCCACCTGGGTGGTCTGAAGCTTTCTTT.

This clonotype was counted at least ten times. The V gene is TRBV10-3, the J gene TRBJ1-1; no firm D call. The CDR3 runs 14 residues. V shed 6 bases and J shed 1 base, with 12 bases lying between them. CDR1 is ENHRY, CDR2 SYGVKD, per germline. For the CDR3, the DNA is TGTGCCATCAGCGAGGTTTCGGCGAACACTGAAGCTTTCTTT. Its translation is CAISEVSANTEAFF.

Only a few counts were recorded for this clonotype. V usage is TRBV29-1 and J usage is TRBJ2-5; D possibly corresponds to TRBD1 (6 bases). CDR1 is SQVTM, CDR2 ANQGSEA, per germline. The V end was cut by 8 bases, the J end by 0 bases, with 16 bases between. CDR3 size: 14 residues. CDR3 sequence (DNA): TGCAGCTCCCCAGGGGCCGACGACCAAGAGACCCAGTACTTC. It specifies CSSPGADDQETQYF.

This clonotype was counted many times. The CDR3 DNA sequence: TGTGCCAGCAGTCTGCGTAACTTGAATTCCGAGCAGTACTTC. Encoded protein: CASSLRNLNSEQYF. The genes are TRBV12-3 or TRBV12-4 and TRBJ2-7, with D hard to call. The germline V and J ends were trimmed by 5 bases and 6 bases, with 17 bases remaining between them. The CDR3 is 14 residues long.

This clonotype has ten or more counts. The V gene is TRBV24-1, the J gene TRBJ2-1; 9 bases are shared with TRBD2. This CDR3 has 14 residues. Germline CDR1 is KGHDR and CDR2 is SFDVKD. The V segment lost 5 bases and the J segment 9 bases; nucleotides outside the gene matches: 7. The CDR3 DNA reads TGTGCCACCAGTGGACCGGGACTAGCTTTTGAGCAGTTCTTC. Its translation is CATSGPGLAFEQFF.

This clonotype occurred many times. The genes are TRBV7-2 and TRBJ2-7; D unclear. V was clipped by 1 base and J by 8 bases, with 9 bases between them. This CDR3 contains 12 residues. CDR1 and CDR2 (germline): SGHTA, FQGNSA. CDR3 sequence (DNA): TGTGCCAGCAGCTTAGGACCGGTCAAGCAGTACTTC. Amino acids: CASSLGPVKQYF.

This clonotype showed up many times. This chain links TRBV9 with TRBJ2-7; maybe TRBD1 (5 bases). In germline, CDR1 is SGDLS, CDR2 YYNGEE. CDR3 length: 14 amino acids. Deletions cut 0 bases from V and 0 bases from J, with 7 bases between. Here the CDR3 reads CASSVAQGSYEQYF. DNA for the CDR3: TGTGCCAGCAGCGTAGCTCAGGGCTCCTACGAGCAGTACTTC.

This clonotype was seen more than once but under ten times. The rearrangement joins TRBV5-1 to TRBJ1-4; 11 bases fit TRBD1. V dropped 0 bases and J dropped 8; count of bases not matched to a gene: 6. Germline values: CDR1 SGHRS, CDR2 YFSETQ. The CDR3 has 16 residues. This CDR3 reads CASSLVGQGATEKLFF. Written as DNA, the CDR3 is TGCGCCAGCAGCTTGGTAGGACAGGGGGCTACCGAAAAACTGTTTTTT.

This clonotype occurred many times. The chain's CDR3 is CSVEKQLDAETQYF. CDR3 bases: TGCAGCGTTGAAAAACAATTGGACGCAGAGACCCAGTACTTC. The chain couples TRBV29-1 to TRBJ2-5; no clear D. Germline V CDR1 and CDR2: SQVTM, ANQGSEA. The V end lost 2 bases, the J end lost 4 bases, and 14 bases lay between the germline ends. The CDR3 is 14 amino acids.

The sample holds a few counts of this clonotype. The chain employs TRBV5-1 and TRBJ2-1, with a tentative D call TRBD1 (6 bases). Germline V gene lookup returns CDR1 SGHRS and CDR2 YFSETQ. V lost 0 bases and J 5 bases, leaving 15 bases between the germline ends. This CDR3 comprises 16 residues. In nucleotides, the CDR3 is TGCGCCAGCAGCTTGGGAGGTCAGGGGCCCAACAATGAGCAGTTCTTC. This sequence encodes CASSLGGQGPNNEQFF.

This clonotype has at least ten counts. V and J are TRBV12-3 or TRBV12-4 and TRBJ1-2, with 9 positions matching TRBD1. CDR3 size: 13 residues. J gave up 4 bases and V 5 bases, and 2 bases lay outside the gene matches. CDR3 sequence (DNA): TGTGCCAGCAGTGGGGACAGGGTCTATGGCTACACCTTC. It is translated as CASSGDRVYGYTF.

This chain joins TRBV6-1 and TRBJ2-1; D call uncertain. This CDR3 is 17 amino acids long. CDR1 and CDR2 (germline): MNHNS, SASEGT. V lost 5 bases to trimming and J lost 2 bases, with 19 bases between them. This chain's CDR3 is CASSRSSHGVPYNEQFF. In DNA, the CDR3 is TGTGCCAGCAGTCGGTCCTCCCATGGCGTCCCCTACAATGAGCAGTTCTTC.

This clonotype was counted at least ten times. The J gene is TRBJ2-2, the V gene TRBV5-1, with D maybe TRBD1 (6 bases). V lost 5 bases and J 4 bases, leaving 12 bases between the germline ends. In germline, CDR1 is SGHRS, CDR2 YFSETQ. This CDR3 is built from 14 residues. CDR3 in DNA: TGCGCCAGCAGGAGTCAGGGGAGCACCGGGGAGCTGTTTTTT. It translates to CASRSQGSTGELFF.

This clonotype occurred many times. The V and J genes are TRBV7-6 and TRBJ1-1, with a possible D match to TRBD1 (6 bases). Between the trimmed V and J ends, which lost 5 bases and 6 bases, there was a span of 16 bases. The V gene's germline CDR1 is SGHVS and CDR2 FNYEAQ. CDR3 length: 14 amino acids. CDR3 residues: CASSAIYREPEAFF. CDR3 nucleotides: TGTGCCAGCAGCGCGATATACAGGGAACCTGAAGCTTTCTTT. The full variable domain, with the rest looked up from reference TRBV7-6 and TRBJ1-1, is GAGVSQSPRYKVTKRGQDVALRCDPISGHVSLYWYRQALGQGPEFLTYFNYEAQQDKSGLPNDRFSAERPEGSISTLTIQRTEQRDSAMYRCASSAIYREPEAFFGQGTRLTVV.